A single sample gave rise to the 22 T cell receptor beta chains below, sequenced in a study of blood T cell repertoires in COVID-19. Using immunoSEQ multiplex PCR, the repertoire was profiled, and TCRdb retains in-frame clones only, with some absent. The sample includes some 250,000 clones, roughly 90% of them seen just once. Sequencing used PBMCs or T cells enriched from blood (not recorded which). These receptors all stem from a woman between 25 and 40 years old with acute COVID-19.

This clone showed up just once. This chain links TRBV5-5 with TRBJ2-6; D is possibly TRBD1 (6 bases). The CDR3 consists of 17 residues. CDR1 and CDR2 (germline): SGHKS, YYEKEE (reference sequence). V was trimmed by 1 base and J by 2 bases, leaving 13 bases between them. The CDR3 spells CASSLRKGEPGANVLTF. In DNA form, the CDR3 reads TGTGCCAGCAGCTTGCGGAAGGGGGAGCCTGGGGCCAACGTCCTGACTTTC. The full variable domain, completed using reference TRBV5-5 and TRBJ2-6, is DAGVTQSPTHLIKTRGQQVTLRCSPISGHKSVSWYQQVLGQGPQFIFQYYEKEERGRGNFPDRFSARQFPNYSSELNVNALLLGDSALYLCASSLRKGEPGANVLTFGAGSRLTVL.

The V call is TRBV7-2, the J call TRBJ2-7, with TRBD2 matching over 9 bases. Germline V gene data show CDR1 as SGHTA and CDR2 as FQGNSA. V shed 0 bases and J 1 base; nucleotides not matched to a gene: 7. The CDR3 runs 17 residues. CDR3 in DNA: TGTGCCAGCAGCTTAGCTCCCGGACTAGCGCCTTCCTACGAGCAGTACTTC. Protein product: CASSLAPGLAPSYEQYF.

The rearrangement uses TRBV6-5 and TRBJ2-2, with D perhaps matching TRBD1 (6 bases). The CDR3 runs to 13 residues. With 6 bases removed from V and 7 bases from J, the gap between germline ends came to 12 bases. Germline CDR1 and CDR2: MNHEY and SVGAGI. The CDR3 coding sequence is TGTGCCAGCAGGTACACAGGGATCGGGGAGCTGTTTTTT. This sequence encodes CASRYTGIGELFF.

This chain connects TRBV5-1 to TRBJ2-3, with TRBD2 matching over 12 bases. The CDR3 sequence is 16 residues long. From germline, CDR1 is SGHRS and CDR2 YFSETQ. Germline trimming cut 4 bases from V and 4 bases from J; bases unmatched to any gene: 7. The CDR3 region has the DNA TGCGCCAGCAGCCTCCTGACTAGCGGGGGTGCAGATACGCAGTATTTT. Translation: CASSLLTSGGADTQYF. The variable domain in full, completed from reference TRBV5-1 and TRBJ2-3, reads KAGVTQTPRYLIKTRGQQVTLSCSPISGHRSVSWYQQTPGQGLQFLFEYFSETQRNKGNFPGRFSGRQFSNSRSEMNVSTLELGDSALYLCASSLLTSGGADTQYFGPGTRLTVL.

The J gene is TRBJ2-2, the V gene TRBV10-1; TRBD1 might be the D (6 bases). CDR3 size: 13 residues. Trimming shortened V by 6 bases and J by 6 bases, and 11 bases separated the two germline ends. Per the germline V gene, CDR1 is WNHNN and CDR2 is SYGVQD (reference sequence). CDR3 in DNA: TGCGCCAGCAGGGGGACACCCCCCGGGGAGCTGTTTTTT. Its protein product is CASRGTPPGELFF.

The V and J genes are TRBV5-1 and TRBJ1-2; D possibly corresponds to TRBD1 (5 bases). The germline gives CDR1 SGHRS, CDR2 YFSETQ. The CDR3 extends over 15 amino acids. The V end was cut by 4 bases, the J end by 4 bases, with 17 bases between. CDR3 amino acids: CASSLTTVPLYGYTF. As DNA, the CDR3 is TGCGCCAGCAGCCTGACGACAGTGCCGCTCTATGGCTACACCTTC.

The chain has TRBV5-1 and TRBJ2-3; D unclear. CDR1 and CDR2 (germline): SGHRS, YFSETQ. V dropped 5 bases and J dropped 2 bases, with 6 bases sitting between them. The CDR3 is 12 amino acids. CDR3 DNA: TGCGCCAGCAGTCCCTTCACAGATACGCAGTATTTT. Its translation is CASSPFTDTQYF.

This chain links TRBV2 with TRBJ2-5; a weak D match, TRBD2 (5 bases). The V gene's germline CDR1 is SNHLY and CDR2 FYNNEI. Trimming stripped 4 bases from V and 2 bases from J, with 14 bases between. CDR3 size: 15 residues. CDR3 in amino acids: CASSGRENIQETQYF. The DNA of the CDR3 is TGTGCCAGCAGTGGCCGGGAAAACATACAAGAGACCCAGTACTTC.

The chain carries TRBV2 and TRBJ2-5, with TRBD1 identical over 11 bases. Trimming removed 9 bases from V and 5 bases from J; junction bases left unmatched: 11. The CDR3 is made up of 15 amino acids. Germline loops: CDR1 SNHLY, CDR2 FYNNEI. The CDR3 reads CASTDGQGAGETQYF. Written as DNA, the CDR3 is TGTGCCAGTACGGACGGACAGGGGGCGGGGGAGACCCAGTACTTC.

The chain employs TRBV9 and TRBJ1-6; the match to TRBD1 covers 10 bases. Germline V CDR1 and CDR2: SGDLS, YYNGEE. The J segment lost 10 bases and the V segment lost 3 bases, leaving 4 bases of the junction unmatched. The CDR3 consists of 14 residues. CDR3: CASSGGTGESPLHF. The CDR3 DNA reads TGTGCCAGCAGCGGGGGGACAGGGGAATCACCCCTCCACTTT.

The chain employs TRBV19 and TRBJ2-3; TRBD1 might be the D (8 bases). Deletions cut 9 bases from V and 6 bases from J, with 13 bases between. The CDR3 has 12 residues. The germline CDR1 and CDR2 sequences are LNHDA and SQIVND (reference sequence). CDR3 bases: TGTGCCAGCGACAGGGGAGGGGATACGCAGTATTTT. Translation gives CASDRGGDTQYF.

J is TRBJ1-2 and V is TRBV20-1, with TRBD1 matching over 7 bases. CDR1 DFQATT and CDR2 SNEGSKA come from the germline V gene (reference sequence). Trimming at V came to 3 bases and at J to 2 bases, leaving 9 bases not matched to a gene. This CDR3 spans 15 amino acids. CDR3 DNA sequence: TGCAGTGCTAGTTTTCCGGGACAGAGGAACTATGGCTACACCTTC. Translated: CSASFPGQRNYGYTF.

V is TRBV6-1 and J is TRBJ2-5; D is unresolved. Germline V gives CDR1 MNHNS, CDR2 SASEGT. The CDR3 sequence is 13 residues long. Between the trimmed V and J ends, which lost 3 bases and 7 bases, there was a span of 12 bases. CDR3 sequence reads: CASSDRATPTQYF. In nucleotides, the CDR3 is TGTGCCAGCAGTGACCGAGCGACTCCGACCCAGTACTTC.

V and J are TRBV2 and TRBJ2-1, with unresolved D. The V gene lost 6 bases and the J gene lost 6 bases, with 9 bases spanning the gap. This CDR3 region has 12 residues. Germline V gene lookup returns CDR1 SNHLY and CDR2 FYNNEI. The CDR3, as DNA: TGTGCCAGCAGACTTAAGCCCAATGAGCAGTTCTTC. This sequence encodes CASRLKPNEQFF.

J is TRBJ2-7 and V is TRBV28; maybe TRBD1 (6 bases). Trimming stripped 6 bases from V and 6 bases from J, with 21 bases between. The CDR3 has 15 amino acids. From germline, CDR1 is MDHEN and CDR2 SYDVKM. The CDR3: CASRRRDRLYSEQYF. The CDR3 DNA is TGTGCCAGCAGGAGGAGAGACAGGTTATATTCCGAGCAGTACTTC.

A few counts support this clone. The CDR3 is CASRDRADTEAFF. The CDR3 DNA follows: TGTGCCAGCAGAGACAGGGCGGACACTGAAGCTTTCTTT. This sequence joins TRBV7-9 and TRBJ1-1; 7 bases agree with TRBD1. The germline gives CDR1 SEHNR, CDR2 FQNEAQ (reference sequence). Trimming took 6 bases from V and 3 from J; bases not matched to a gene: 4. The CDR3 loop spans 13 amino acids.

The CDR3: CASSLPGQGETQYF. CDR3 sequence (DNA): TGTGCCAGCAGTTTACCGGGACAGGGGGAGACCCAGTACTTC. The rearrangement uses TRBV6-2 or TRBV6-3 and TRBJ2-5, with 10 bases fitting TRBD1. Trimming cost V 4 bases and J 5 bases; bases outside gene matches: 4. The CDR3 has 14 amino acids. Germline values: CDR1 MNHEY, CDR2 SVGEGT.

This clone was recorded many times. The rearrangement joins TRBV11-2 to TRBJ2-7; D is unclear. Per germline, CDR1 SGHAT and CDR2 FQNNGV. Trimming took off 5 bases at V and 3 bases at J, with 11 bases between the two ends. The CDR3 runs to 13 residues. CDR3 nucleotides: TGTGCCAGCAGCCCTACGAGACTCTACGAGCAGTACTTC. It is translated as CASSPTRLYEQYF.

This clone came up a few times. The rearrangement links TRBV4-3 to TRBJ1-1; no clear D. The V and J ends lost 0 bases and 1 base respectively, with 12 bases between them. The CDR3 extends over 16 amino acids. Germline V gives CDR1 LGHNA, CDR2 YSLEER. The CDR3 nucleotides are TGCGCCAGCAGCCAAGACGCGAGGGTAAGGAACACTGAAGCTTTCTTT. It translates to CASSQDARVRNTEAFF.

The chain joins TRBV7-2 to TRBJ1-1; TRBD1 agrees at 8 bases. The germline V gene encodes CDR1 SGHTA and CDR2 FQGNSA. The CDR3 spans 16 residues. Trimming removed 5 bases from V and 0 bases from J; junction bases left unmatched: 8. The CDR3 sequence is CASSPRQGPMNTEAFF. CDR3 in DNA: TGTGCCAGCAGCCCGCGACAGGGGCCGATGAACACTGAAGCTTTCTTT.

V gene TRBV19 combines with J gene TRBJ2-2; D gene unclear. CDR1 is LNHDA and CDR2 is SQIVND in the germline V gene (reference sequence). The germline V and J ends were trimmed by 10 bases and 2 bases, with 14 bases remaining between them. The CDR3 is 14 residues long. CDR3 amino acids: CATGYIYNTGELFF. The DNA for the CDR3 is TGTGCCACTGGTTATATCTACAACACCGGGGAGCTGTTTTTT.

The chain joins TRBV5-1 to TRBJ2-7, with 13 bases that match TRBD2. Germline CDR1 is SGHRS and CDR2 is YFSETQ. V was pared by 7 bases and J by 6 bases, with 7 bases of the junction left unmatched. This CDR3 spans 14 amino acids. The CDR3 protein is CASATSGGAVEQYF. CDR3 nucleotide sequence: TGCGCCAGCGCTACTAGCGGGGGGGCTGTCGAGCAGTACTTC.